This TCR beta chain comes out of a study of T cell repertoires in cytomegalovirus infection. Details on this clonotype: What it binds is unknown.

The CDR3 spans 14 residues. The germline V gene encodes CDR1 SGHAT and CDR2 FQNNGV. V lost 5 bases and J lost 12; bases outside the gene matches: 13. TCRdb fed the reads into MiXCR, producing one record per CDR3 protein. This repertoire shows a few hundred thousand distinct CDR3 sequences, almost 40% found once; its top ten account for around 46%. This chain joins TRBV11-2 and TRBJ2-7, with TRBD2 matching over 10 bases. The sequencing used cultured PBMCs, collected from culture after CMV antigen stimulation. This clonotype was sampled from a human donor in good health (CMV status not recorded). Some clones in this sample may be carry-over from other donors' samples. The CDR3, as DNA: TGTGCCAGCAGCCACAGGACTAGCGGCCCGCGAAGGTACTTC. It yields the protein CASSHRTSGPRRYF.